This T cell receptor beta chain was found in a study of shared clonotypes between healthy human individuals. Findings of the study overall: Among donors, the sharing of clonotypes was expected to be influenced by sequencing depth.

About this clone: Its antigen is undetermined.

The donors were adults (healthy and HIV-negative) with no recent acute infections or vaccinations. Only in-frame clones appear in the TCRdb table, and some are missing; sequencing was by immunoSEQ multiplex PCR. The data hold 150,000 to 200,000 clones, with around 93% observed a single time. This CDR3 region has 16 residues. The germline gives CDR1 MGHRA, CDR2 YSYEKL. V lost 0 bases, J lost 7 bases, and 10 bases stayed unmatched. V and J are TRBV4-1 and TRBJ2-7; 9 bases fit TRBD2. Specimen: naive CD4+ T cells sorted from blood. This sample's subset: CD45RA+ positively selected. This TCR was sampled from a woman younger than 45 in good health. The CDR3 nucleotides are TGCGCCAGCAGCCAAGATGTGGCTAGCGGGATCAAGGAGCAGTACTTC. Encoded protein: CASSQDVASGIKEQYF.